The 32 T cell receptor beta chains below were found in one sample sequenced in a study of T-cell memory formation after mild COVID-19. MiXCR was run by TCRdb on the 5' RACE reads, yielding one entry per CDR3 protein. The top ten hold more than 20% of the sample, which has around 250,000 distinct CDR3 sequences, 8% to 9.5% seen once. Sequencing was done on a sample of PBMCs or a T cell subset sorted from them (not recorded which). These receptors were obtained from a man aged 18 to 29 who had mild COVID-19 (a few samples of this study predate the infection). Cell type and time point are not known.

This clonotype was seen a handful of times. The V gene is TRBV7-6, the J gene TRBJ1-1, with a weak D call TRBD1 (5 bases). The germline V gene encodes CDR1 SGHVS and CDR2 FNYEAQ. The CDR3 runs 18 residues. Trimming took off 7 bases at V and 3 bases at J, with 27 bases between the two ends. The CDR3 region is CASTPPLPAGRVHTEAFF. CDR3 DNA sequence: TGTGCCAGCACCCCCCCGCTCCCTGCAGGGCGGGTCCACACTGAAGCTTTCTTT.

This clonotype has at least ten counts. The V call is TRBV12-3 or TRBV12-4, the J call TRBJ1-1, with unresolved D. The CDR3 spans 14 residues. Trimming cost V 2 bases and J 0 bases, with 7 bases left between them. As DNA, the CDR3 is TGTGCCAGCAGTTTAAGAGGAATGAACACTGAAGCTTTCTTT. Its translation is CASSLRGMNTEAFF.

The chain recombines TRBV20-1 with TRBJ1-2; no clear D gene. The V end lost 5 bases, the J end lost 5 bases, and 15 bases lay between the germline ends. Germline CDR1 is DFQATT and CDR2 is SNEGSKA (reference sequence). This CDR3 contains 13 residues. The CDR3 sequence is CSAPSKVRYGYTF. As DNA, the CDR3 is TGCAGTGCTCCCTCGAAGGTGCGATATGGCTACACCTTC.

The table lists this clonotype with a few counts. The V and J genes are TRBV20-1 and TRBJ1-2; D is unresolved. Trimming removed 0 bases at V and 0 bases at J, with 5 bases between. The germline gives CDR1 DFQATT, CDR2 SNEGSKA (reference sequence). CDR3 length: 13 residues. The CDR3 sequence is CSARDPTNYGYTF. In DNA, the CDR3 is TGCAGTGCTAGAGATCCAACTAACTATGGCTACACCTTC.

There are a few counts of this clonotype. The V and J genes are TRBV6-2 or TRBV6-3 and TRBJ2-1; 7 bases line up with TRBD1. Trimming at V came to 6 bases and at J to 2 bases, leaving 7 bases not matched to a gene. Germline V gives CDR1 MNHEY, CDR2 SVGEGT. CDR3 size: 15 residues. CDR3 bases: TGTGCCAGCAGGAGAGGGGGCCGCGCCTACAATGAGCAGTTCTTC. Protein sequence: CASRRGGRAYNEQFF.

This clonotype was observed at least ten times. The CDR3 coding sequence is TGTGCCAGCAGTTTAAGGGGGAAGGGCTATGGCTACACCTTC. Its protein is CASSLRGKGYGYTF. The J gene is TRBJ1-2, the V gene TRBV12-3 or TRBV12-4; D possibly corresponds to TRBD1 (6 bases). The CDR3 is 14 residues long. Trimming removed 2 bases from V and 4 bases from J, with 11 bases in between.

This chain links TRBV4-2 with TRBJ2-7; 8 positions match TRBD2. In germline, CDR1 is LGHNA, CDR2 YNFKEQ. CDR3 size: 15 residues. V shed 7 bases, J shed 0 bases, and the junction held 8 bases outside the gene matches. CDR3 region: CASMGSGVRSYEQYV. CDR3 in DNA: TGTGCCAGCATGGGTAGCGGGGTCCGCTCCTACGAGCAGTACGTC.

The sample holds many counts of this clonotype. The chain employs TRBV6-5 and TRBJ2-3, with 7 nucleotides matching TRBD1. The V and J ends lost 2 bases and 0 bases, in that order; junction bases with no gene match: 8. Looked up from germline, CDR1 is MNHEY and CDR2 is SVGAGI. The CDR3 is 17 residues long. The CDR3 loop reads CASSYGGTVSSTDTQYF. CDR3 nucleotides: TGTGCCAGCAGTTACGGTGGGACAGTTAGTAGCACAGATACGCAGTATTTT.

The chain employs TRBV18 and TRBJ1-2, with D unresolved. V lost 0 bases to trimming and J lost 4 bases, with 15 bases between them. Germline V lookup: CDR1 KGHSH, CDR2 LQKENI. The CDR3 contains 16 residues. The CDR3 DNA is TGTGCCAGCTCACCACCGATGTCGGCACAAAGCTATGGCTACACCTTC. Amino acid sequence: CASSPPMSAQSYGYTF.

This clonotype was picked up a small number of times. The V and J genes are TRBV20-1 and TRBJ1-1; no definite D call. The CDR3 totals 13 residues. V lost 6 bases to trimming and J lost 0 bases, with 11 bases between them. The germline V gene has CDR1 DFQATT and CDR2 SNEGSKA (reference sequence). The CDR3 coding sequence is TGCAGTGCCATTAAACCCATGAACACTGAAGCTTTCTTT. As protein: CSAIKPMNTEAFF.

The chain employs TRBV5-1 and TRBJ2-3; D not certain. Trimming removed 5 bases at V and 5 bases at J, with 9 bases between. The germline V gene encodes CDR1 SGHRS and CDR2 YFSETQ. This CDR3 comprises 12 residues. The CDR3 loop reads CASSPDGDTQYF. The CDR3 DNA follows: TGCGCCAGCAGTCCGGATGGAGATACGCAGTATTTT.

This clonotype was seen a handful of times. The rearrangement uses TRBV5-6 and TRBJ2-1, with TRBD2 identical over 8 bases. CDR3 length: 14 amino acids. Looked up from germline, CDR1 is SGHDT and CDR2 is YYEEEE. The trim removed 4 bases at V and 6 bases at J, leaving 6 bases unmatched. CDR3 DNA sequence: TGTGCCAGCAGCGTCGGACTAGCTCCCAATGAGCAGTTCTTC. Translation gives CASSVGLAPNEQFF. Drawing the rest from reference TRBV5-6 and TRBJ2-1, the complete variable domain is DAGVTQSPTHLIKTRGQQVTLRCSPKSGHDTVSWYQQALGQGPQFIFQYYEEEERQRGNFPDRFSGHQFPNYSSELNVNALLLGDSALYLCASSVGLAPNEQFFGPGTRLTVL.

This clonotype has at least ten counts. The rearrangement uses TRBV11-2 and TRBJ2-3; the D gene is possibly TRBD2 (6 bases). V was pared by 7 bases and J by 5 bases, with 22 bases between. The CDR3 loop spans 16 amino acids. CDR1 SGHAT and CDR2 FQNNGV come from the germline V gene. The CDR3, as DNA: TGTGCCAGCACCCCTAGGGTGCGGGGTCGGGGAGATACGCAGTATTTT. Its protein product is CASTPRVRGRGDTQYF. The full variable domain, with the rest looked up from reference TRBV11-2 and TRBJ2-3, is EAGVAQSPRYKIIEKRQSVAFWCNPISGHATLYWYQQILGQGPKLLIQFQNNGVVDDSQLPKDRFSAERLKGVDSTLKIQPAKLEDSAVYLCASTPRVRGRGDTQYFGPGTRLTVL.

This clonotype was counted only a few times. The chain has TRBV5-1 and TRBJ2-4, with D tentatively TRBD1 or TRBD2 (5 bases each). Germline-derived CDR1 and CDR2 are SGHRS and YFSETQ. With 3 bases removed from V and 0 bases from J, the gap between germline ends came to 7 bases. The CDR3 consists of 14 residues. CDR3 sequence (DNA): TGCGCCAGCAGCTCCGGGACAGCCAAAAACATTCAGTACTTC. Protein product: CASSSGTAKNIQYF.

This clonotype was seen more than once but under ten times. V and J are TRBV7-3 and TRBJ2-2; the match to TRBD2 covers 7 bases. V gave up 3 bases and J gave up 4 bases; unmatched junction bases: 11. CDR1 and CDR2 from the germline V gene are SGHTA and FQGTGA. CDR3 length: 17 residues. The CDR3 sequence is CASSFMVAGDPTGELFF. Here the CDR3 DNA reads TGTGCCAGCAGCTTTATGGTTGCGGGGGACCCCACCGGGGAGCTGTTTTTT.

This clonotype was counted between two and nine times. The chain uses TRBV4-3 and TRBJ2-3, with no clear D. The CDR3 spans 14 residues. CDR1 and CDR2 from the germline V gene are LGHNA and YSLEER. V gave up 0 bases and J gave up 3 bases, with 7 bases separating them. The CDR3 nucleotides read TGCGCCAGCAGCCAAGAATTCCGAACAGATACGCAGTATTTT. This gives the protein CASSQEFRTDTQYF.

The rearrangement links TRBV5-6 to TRBJ2-7; D may be TRBD1 (6 bases). The germline gives CDR1 SGHDT, CDR2 YYEEEE. This CDR3 has 16 amino acids. Trimming took 2 bases from V and 2 from J, leaving 17 bases between them. CDR3 coding DNA: TGTGCCAGCAGCTTATTGATCGGGACAAACACCTACGAGCAGTACTTC. Encoded protein: CASSLLIGTNTYEQYF. Drawing the rest from reference TRBV5-6 and TRBJ2-7, the complete variable domain is DAGVTQSPTHLIKTRGQQVTLRCSPKSGHDTVSWYQQALGQGPQFIFQYYEEEERQRGNFPDRFSGHQFPNYSSELNVNALLLGDSALYLCASSLLIGTNTYEQYFGPGTRLTVT.

The V and J genes are TRBV4-2 and TRBJ2-5; TRBD2 agrees at 8 bases. The CDR3 spans 16 residues. CDR1 is LGHNA and CDR2 is YNFKEQ in the germline V gene. The V segment lost 0 bases and the J segment 5 bases; nucleotides outside the gene matches: 8. For the CDR3, the DNA is TGTGCCAGCAGCCAAGATGATCGGGGGGGCGCGGAGACCCAGTACTTC. Its protein is CASSQDDRGGAETQYF.

The chain employs TRBV20-1 and TRBJ1-1; D is unclear. CDR1 and CDR2 from the germline V gene are DFQATT and SNEGSKA (reference sequence). The CDR3 length is 11 residues. Trimming cost V 3 bases and J 2 bases, with 4 bases left between them. CDR3 DNA sequence: TGCAGTGCTAGGTCTAACACTGAAGCTTTCTTT. Residues: CSARSNTEAFF.

The gene calls are TRBV7-3 and TRBJ2-2, with a weak D call TRBD2 (6 bases). There are 15 residues in the CDR3. Germline V gives CDR1 SGHTA, CDR2 FQGTGA. The ends were cut back, 7 bases at V and 5 bases at J, with 17 bases in the middle. CDR3 DNA: TGTGCCAGCACCGAGGGACCTGGGGGGACCGGGGAGCTGTTTTTT. Its protein is CASTEGPGGTGELFF. Filled out from reference TRBV7-3 and TRBJ2-2, the complete variable domain reads GAGVSQTPSNKVTEKGKYVELRCDPISGHTALYWYRQSLGQGPEFLIYFQGTGAADDSGLPNDRFFAVRPEGSVSTLKIQRTERGDSAVYLCASTEGPGGTGELFFGEGSRLTVL.

V usage is TRBV4-3 and J usage is TRBJ1-1, with D tentatively TRBD1 (5 bases). The germline V gene encodes CDR1 LGHNA and CDR2 YSLEER. The V and J ends lost 4 bases and 0 bases respectively, with 15 bases between them. This CDR3 region has 16 residues. The CDR3 bases are TGCGCCAGCAGCCCCACAGAGGGGAGGGTGAACACTGAAGCTTTCTTT. Its translation: CASSPTEGRVNTEAFF.

This clonotype was picked up a small number of times. The rearrangement uses TRBV6-5 and TRBJ2-7, with D uncertain. Trimming stripped 4 bases from V and 5 bases from J, with 12 bases between. Germline lookup yields CDR1 MNHEY and CDR2 SVGAGI. The length of the CDR3 is 13 residues. Here the CDR3 DNA reads TGTGCCAGCAGTTCCATGTACCGGAACGAGCAGTACGTC. It is translated as CASSSMYRNEQYV.

This chain connects TRBV11-2 to TRBJ2-2, with D possibly TRBD1 on 6 matching bases. V was clipped by 5 bases and J by 6 bases, with 13 bases between them. The length of the CDR3 is 14 residues. From germline, CDR1 is SGHAT and CDR2 FQNNGV. This CDR3 reads CASSPTWGPGELFF. The CDR3 region has the DNA TGTGCCAGCAGCCCCACGTGGGGGCCCGGGGAGCTGTTTTTT.

The J gene is TRBJ2-5, the V gene TRBV7-8; TRBD2 might be the D (5 bases). This CDR3 is built from 15 residues. The V gene lost 5 bases and the J gene lost 8 bases, with 21 bases spanning the gap. Germline CDR1 is SGHVS and CDR2 is FQNEAQ. The CDR3 DNA is TGTGCCAGCAGCCTTGGACCAGATCAGCGGCAAACCCAGTACTTC. Translation: CASSLGPDQRQTQYF.

The chain employs TRBV7-9 and TRBJ2-2; D remains unclear. The CDR3 has 13 amino acids. Germline CDR1 SEHNR, CDR2 FQNEAQ (reference sequence). With 6 bases removed from V and 1 base from J, the gap between germline ends came to 6 bases. CDR3 sequence reads: CASRTVNTGELFF. In DNA, the CDR3 is TGTGCCAGCAGGACGGTGAACACCGGGGAGCTGTTTTTT.

The genes are TRBV7-9 and TRBJ2-5, with 9 bases lining up with TRBD1. CDR3 size: 14 residues. In germline, CDR1 is SEHNR, CDR2 FQNEAQ (reference sequence). Trimming at V came to 7 bases and at J to 3 bases, leaving 6 bases not matched to a gene. CDR3 sequence: CASTDWDREETQYF. CDR3 nucleotides: TGTGCCAGCACCGACTGGGACAGGGAAGAGACCCAGTACTTC.

The gene calls are TRBV19 and TRBJ2-1; no firm D call. Trimming removed 9 bases from V and 8 bases from J, with 20 bases in between. This CDR3 has 14 amino acids. Germline-derived CDR1 and CDR2 are LNHDA and SQIVND (reference sequence). The CDR3 here is CASSLSGGPDEQFF. DNA of the CDR3: TGTGCCAGCTCTCTGTCGGGCGGACCGGATGAGCAGTTCTTC.

This clonotype was found a few times. The V gene is TRBV12-3 or TRBV12-4, the J gene TRBJ1-2; D gene uncertain. The length of the CDR3 is 14 residues. The V and J ends lost 5 bases and 5 bases respectively, with 15 bases between them. In DNA, the CDR3 is TGTGCCAGCAGTCAAATGGGGAGGTCATATGGCTACACCTTC. This codes for CASSQMGRSYGYTF.

This clonotype was counted many times. The chain is built from TRBV7-9 and TRBJ1-1; no clear D. The CDR3 loop spans 14 amino acids. The germline V gene encodes CDR1 SEHNR and CDR2 FQNEAQ (reference sequence). Deletions cut 1 base from V and 5 bases from J, with 11 bases between. CDR3 sequence reads: CASSLDGDWTEAFF. CDR3 nucleotide sequence: TGTGCCAGCAGCTTAGACGGGGATTGGACTGAAGCTTTCTTT.

This clonotype was counted a few times. The chain couples TRBV6-5 to TRBJ2-5; D unresolved. This CDR3 has 12 amino acids. The V end lost 2 bases, the J end lost 5 bases, and 6 bases lay between the germline ends. Germline values: CDR1 MNHEY, CDR2 SVGAGI. The CDR3 loop is CASSYRRETQYF. The CDR3 DNA follows: TGTGCCAGCAGTTACCGTAGGGAGACCCAGTACTTC.

The rearrangement links TRBV7-9 to TRBJ2-3; 11 nucleotides agree with TRBD1. Germline V gene data show CDR1 as SEHNR and CDR2 as FQNEAQ (reference sequence). There are 18 residues in the CDR3. J lost 3 bases, V lost 5 bases, and 13 bases had no gene match. The CDR3 spells CASSAGTGGRQATDTQYF. DNA of the CDR3: TGTGCCAGCAGCGCCGGGACAGGGGGGCGGCAAGCGACAGATACGCAGTATTTT.

This clonotype was picked up a small number of times. The J gene is TRBJ2-2, the V gene TRBV4-3; D is unresolved. This CDR3 has 14 amino acids. Trimming left V 4 bases short and J 6 bases short, with 12 bases between. Looked up from germline, CDR1 is LGHNA and CDR2 is YSLEER. CDR3 region: CASSRTMGSGELFF. Written as DNA, the CDR3 is TGCGCCAGCAGCCGCACAATGGGGTCCGGGGAGCTGTTTTTT.